These 9 T cell receptor beta chains originate from one sample sequenced in a study of T cells after yellow fever vaccination. TCRdb re-analysed the 5' RACE reads in MiXCR, keeping a single row per CDR3 protein. The repertoire has nearly 550,000 distinct CDR3 sequences, about 19% of them found once; the top ten carry 14%. The sequencing here drew on PBMCs, taken 15 days after the yellow fever booster vaccination. The source of these receptors is a man aged 30-40 years who received the YFV17D yellow fever vaccine.

The chain couples TRBV7-9 to TRBJ2-7; a possible D gene is TRBD2 (5 bases). Deletions cut 4 bases from V and 5 bases from J, with 9 bases between. The CDR3 spans 12 residues. CDR1 is SEHNR and CDR2 is FQNEAQ in the germline V gene (reference sequence). The CDR3 DNA reads TGTGCCAGCAGCTCCATAGCGAACGAGCAGTACTTC. Translating gives CASSSIANEQYF. The variable domain in full, with the rest retrieved from reference TRBV7-9 and TRBJ2-7, is DTGVSQNPRHKITKRGQNVTFRCDPISEHNRLYWYRQTLGQGPEFLTYFQNEAQLEKSRLLSDRFSAERPKGSFSTLEIQRTEQGDSAMYLCASSSIANEQYFGPGTRLTVT.

The rearrangement joins TRBV7-8 to TRBJ2-1; D remains unclear. The V gene's germline CDR1 is SGHVS and CDR2 FQNEAQ. The V gene lost 0 bases and the J gene lost 0 bases, with 12 bases spanning the gap. The CDR3 extends over 17 amino acids. The CDR3 loop reads CASSLAHGVGSYNEQFF. CDR3 nucleotide sequence: TGTGCCAGCAGCTTAGCGCATGGGGTAGGCTCCTACAATGAGCAGTTCTTC.

This clonotype was counted between two and nine times. The chain carries TRBV7-6 and TRBJ2-5; TRBD2 matches 11 bases. V lost 4 bases and J lost 0; bases outside the gene matches: 7. This CDR3 comprises 17 residues. The germline CDR1 and CDR2 sequences are SGHVS and FNYEAQ. The CDR3 is CASSSRGLAANQETQYF. Written as DNA, the CDR3 is TGTGCCAGCAGCTCCCGGGGACTAGCGGCTAACCAAGAGACCCAGTACTTC.

This clonotype was seen more than once but under ten times. The chain uses TRBV2 and TRBJ2-7; D possibly corresponds to TRBD1 (5 bases). Trimming pared 6 bases from V and 3 bases from J, leaving 21 bases between. The CDR3 spans 16 residues. Germline-derived CDR1 and CDR2 are SNHLY and FYNNEI. The CDR3 loop reads CASSIPLPGPNYEQYF. CDR3 sequence (DNA): TGTGCCAGCAGCATTCCTCTTCCAGGGCCTAACTACGAGCAGTACTTC.

The gene calls are TRBV6-4 and TRBJ1-2; D is unclear. Germline V gene lookup returns CDR1 MRHNA and CDR2 SNTAGT. CDR3 size: 13 residues. V lost 4 bases to trimming and J lost 4 bases, with 10 bases between them. CDR3 sequence reads: CASSVGPFYGYTF. The DNA of the CDR3 is TGTGCCAGCAGTGTTGGTCCTTTCTATGGCTACACCTTC.

This chain uses TRBV5-4 with TRBJ2-2, with 7 bases aligning to TRBD2. The CDR3 extends over 16 amino acids. Losses at the gene ends were 3 bases for V and 0 bases for J; bases not matched to a gene: 5. Germline V gene sequence: CDR1 SGHNT, CDR2 YYREEE (reference sequence). The CDR3 region has the DNA TGTGCCAGCAGCTCGAGCGGGAAGTCGAACACCGGGGAGCTGTTTTTT. Encoded protein: CASSSSGKSNTGELFF.

This chain uses TRBV14 with TRBJ2-2, with D unclear. The ends were cut back, 4 bases at V and 6 bases at J, with 9 bases in the middle. Germline V gives CDR1 SGHDN, CDR2 FVKESK. The CDR3 runs 13 residues. CDR3 region: CASSRFGSGELFF. CDR3 nucleotide sequence: TGTGCCAGCAGCCGATTCGGGTCCGGGGAGCTGTTTTTT.

This clonotype was detected only a few times. The V gene is TRBV3-1, the J gene TRBJ2-6; the D call may be TRBD1 or TRBD2 (6 bases each). The germline gives CDR1 LGHDT, CDR2 YNNKEL (reference sequence). V lost 0 bases, J lost 2 bases, and 23 bases lay in between. The CDR3 extends over 21 amino acids. CDR3: CASSQDLRGRFFITGANVLTF. CDR3 coding DNA: TGTGCCAGCAGCCAAGATCTCCGGGGGCGGTTCTTTATTACTGGGGCCAACGTCCTGACTTTC. Full variable domain (rest looked up from reference TRBV3-1 and TRBJ2-6): DTAVSQTPKYLVTQMGNDKSIKCEQNLGHDTMYWYKQDSKKFLKIMFSYNNKELIINETVPNRFSPKSPDKAHLNLHINSLELGDSAVYFCASSQDLRGRFFITGANVLTFGAGSRLTVL.

This clonotype was counted a few times. The J gene is TRBJ2-7, the V gene TRBV12-3 or TRBV12-4, with 9 bases aligning to TRBD2. V was clipped by 4 bases and J by 3 bases; unmatched bases: 7. CDR3 size: 15 residues. CDR3 sequence reads: CASSSPAGGVYEQYF. The CDR3 DNA reads TGTGCCAGCAGTTCCCCGGCGGGAGGGGTCTACGAGCAGTACTTC.